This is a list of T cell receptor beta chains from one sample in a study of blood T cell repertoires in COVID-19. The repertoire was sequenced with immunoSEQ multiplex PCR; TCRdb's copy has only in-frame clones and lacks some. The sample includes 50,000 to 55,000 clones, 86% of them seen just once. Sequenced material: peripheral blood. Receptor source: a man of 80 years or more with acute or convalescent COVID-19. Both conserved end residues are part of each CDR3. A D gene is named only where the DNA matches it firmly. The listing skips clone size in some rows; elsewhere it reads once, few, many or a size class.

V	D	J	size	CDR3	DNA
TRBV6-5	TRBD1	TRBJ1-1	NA	CASSYGTGGSNTEAFF	TGTGCCAGCAGTTATGGGACAGGGGGCTCGAACACTGAAGCTTTCTTT
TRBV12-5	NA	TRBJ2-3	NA	CASGLERTTDTQYF	TGTGCTAGTGGTTTGGAGCGGACCACAGATACGCAGTATTTT
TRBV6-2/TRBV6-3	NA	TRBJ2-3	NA	CASSKTSTDTQYF	TGTGCCAGCAGCAAAACATCCACAGATACGCAGTATTTT
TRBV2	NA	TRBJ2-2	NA	CASRRQDSNTGELFF	TGTGCCAGCAGAAGACAGGATTCGAACACCGGGGAGCTGTTTTTT
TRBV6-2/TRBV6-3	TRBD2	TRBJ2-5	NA	CASSIGGAPRETQYF	TGTGCCAGCAGTATCGGGGGGGCCCCCCGGGAGACCCAGTACTTC
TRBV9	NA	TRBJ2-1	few	CASSVETALNNEQFF	TGTGCCAGCAGCGTAGAAACAGCACTTAACAATGAGCAGTTCTTC
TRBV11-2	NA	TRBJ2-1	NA	CASREDKSSYNEQFF	TGTGCCAGCAGAGAGGACAAAAGCTCCTACAATGAGCAGTTCTTC
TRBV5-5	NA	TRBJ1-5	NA	CASSYSGAGNQPQHF	TGTGCCAGCAGCTACTCAGGGGCGGGCAATCAGCCCCAGCATTTT
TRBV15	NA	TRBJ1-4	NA	CATSRGPVSNEKLFF	TGTGCCACCAGCAGAGGCCCGGTATCCAATGAAAAACTGTTTTTT
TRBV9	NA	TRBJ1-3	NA	CASSVTSSGNTIYF	TGTGCCAGCAGCGTAACAAGCTCTGGAAACACCATATATTTT
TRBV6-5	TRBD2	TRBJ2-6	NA	CASSPGGAGANVLTF	TGTGCCAGCAGCCCGGGGGGGGCTGGGGCCAACGTCCTGACTTTC
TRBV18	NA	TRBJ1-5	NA	CASSPTPNNQPQHF	TGTGCCAGCTCACCTACGCCTAACAATCAGCCCCAGCATTTT
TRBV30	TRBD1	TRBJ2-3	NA	CAWKQGPTDTQYF	TGTGCCTGGAAACAGGGGCCCACAGATACGCAGTATTTT
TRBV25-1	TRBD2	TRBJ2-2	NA	CASSESTLAGGVGELFF	TGTGCCAGCAGTGAATCCACCCTAGCGGGGGGAGTCGGGGAGCTGTTTTTT
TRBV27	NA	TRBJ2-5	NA	CASSLRPGGPETQYF	TGTGCCAGCAGTTTACGGCCCGGAGGGCCCGAGACCCAGTACTTC
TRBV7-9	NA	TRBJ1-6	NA	CASSFQTGERSPLHF	TGTGCCAGCAGCTTCCAGACAGGCGAACGATCACCCCTCCACTTT
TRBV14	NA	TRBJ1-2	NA	CASSQVLGGNRNYGYTF	TGTGCCAGCAGCCAAGTCTTGGGAGGAAACCGTAACTATGGCTACACCTTC
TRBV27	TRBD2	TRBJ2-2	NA	CASSLRRGAGGELFF	TGTGCCAGCAGTCTACGGCGGGGGGCGGGCGGGGAGCTGTTTTTT
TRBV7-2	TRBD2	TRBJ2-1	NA	CASSLTWSGGGYNEQFF	TGTGCCAGCAGCTTAACGTGGAGCGGGGGGGGTTACAATGAGCAGTTCTTC
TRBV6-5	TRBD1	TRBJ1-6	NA	CASSLTGDHYNSPLHF	TGTGCCAGCAGTTTGACAGGGGACCACTATAATTCACCCCTCCACTTT
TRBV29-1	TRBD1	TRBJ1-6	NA	CSARRDSQSPLHF	TGCAGCGCAAGAAGGGACAGTCAATCACCCCTCCACTTT
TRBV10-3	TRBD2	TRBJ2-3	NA	CAISRGGATDTQYF	TGTGCCATCAGTCGGGGGGGGGCCACAGATACGCAGTATTTT
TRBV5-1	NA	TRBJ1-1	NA	CASSLGWGRVNTEAFF	TGCGCCAGCAGCTTGGGGTGGGGCAGGGTGAACACTGAAGCTTTCTTT
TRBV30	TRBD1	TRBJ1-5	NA	CAWSGGNSNQPQHF	TGTGCCTGGTCAGGGGGAAATAGCAATCAGCCCCAGCATTTT
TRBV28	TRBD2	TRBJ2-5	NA	CASSFNRGEETQYF	TGTGCCAGCAGTTTTAACCGGGGGGAAGAGACCCAGTACTTC
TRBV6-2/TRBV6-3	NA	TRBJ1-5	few	CASSPPFRATNQPQHF	TGTGCCAGCAGCCCTCCGTTCAGGGCTACCAATCAGCCCCAGCATTTT
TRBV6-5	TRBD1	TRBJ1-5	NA	CASSPPGGGNQPQHF	TGTGCCAGCAGTCCCCCAGGGGGTGGCAATCAGCCCCAGCATTTT
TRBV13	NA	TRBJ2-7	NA	CASSFRHPGDHEQYF	TGTGCCAGCAGCTTCCGACACCCAGGGGACCACGAGCAGTACTTC
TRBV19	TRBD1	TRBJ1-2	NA	CASSFRQGSIQDYGYTF	TGTGCCAGTAGTTTTAGACAGGGATCCATCCAGGACTATGGCTACACCTTC
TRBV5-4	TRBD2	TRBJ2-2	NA	CASSIAGGMNTGELFF	TGTGCCAGCAGCATAGCGGGGGGGATGAACACCGGGGAGCTGTTTTTT
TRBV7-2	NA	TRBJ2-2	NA	CASSLGDNTGELFF	TGTGCCAGCAGCTTAGGAGATAACACCGGGGAGCTGTTTTTT
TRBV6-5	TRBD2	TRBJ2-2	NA	CASSPGTTNTGELFF	TGTGCCAGCAGTCCCGGGACTACAAACACCGGGGAGCTGTTTTTT
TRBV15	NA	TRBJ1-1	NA	CATSAGQGITEAFF	TGTGCCACCAGCGCCGGTCAGGGGATCACTGAAGCTTTCTTT
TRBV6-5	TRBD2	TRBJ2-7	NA	CASSLTSGVTYEQYF	TGTGCCAGCAGTTTGACTAGCGGGGTTACCTACGAGCAGTACTTC
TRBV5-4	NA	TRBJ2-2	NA	CASSPGRRETGELFF	TGTGCCAGCAGCCCGGGAAGGAGGGAGACCGGGGAGCTGTTTTTT
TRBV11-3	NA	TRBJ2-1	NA	CASSLQSSYNEQFF	TGTGCCAGCAGCCTACAGAGCTCCTACAATGAGCAGTTCTTC
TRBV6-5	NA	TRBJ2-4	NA	CASQVSLAKNIQYF	TGTGCCTCCCAGGTTTCCTTAGCCAAAAACATTCAGTACTTC
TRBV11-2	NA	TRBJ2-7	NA	CASSSTAYEQYF	TGTGCCAGCAGTTCGACAGCTTACGAGCAGTACTTC
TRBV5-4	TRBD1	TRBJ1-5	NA	CASSLKLTGVSNQPQHF	TGTGCCAGCAGCTTGAAATTGACAGGGGTTAGCAATCAGCCCCAGCATTTT
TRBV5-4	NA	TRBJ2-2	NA	CASSSGQNTGELFF	TGTGCCAGCAGCTCGGGACAGAACACCGGGGAGCTGTTTTTT
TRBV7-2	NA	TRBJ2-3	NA	CASSLRGTASTDTQYF	TGTGCCAGCAGCCTTCGGGGGACGGCTAGCACAGATACGCAGTATTTT
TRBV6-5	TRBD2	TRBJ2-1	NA	CASTMASGHNEQFF	TGTGCCAGCACCATGGCTAGCGGACACAATGAGCAGTTCTTC
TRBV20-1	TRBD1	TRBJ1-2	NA	CSASHPRGRDYGYTF	TGCAGTGCTAGTCACCCCAGGGGGCGCGACTATGGCTACACCTTC
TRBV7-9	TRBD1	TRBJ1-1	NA	CASSSPGQGYTEAFF	TGTGCCAGCAGCTCCCCGGGACAGGGGTACACTGAAGCTTTCTTT
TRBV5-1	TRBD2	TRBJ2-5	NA	CASSPPLSGAQETQYF	TGCGCCAGCAGCCCCCCCCTAAGCGGGGCCCAAGAGACCCAGTACTTC
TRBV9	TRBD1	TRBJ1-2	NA	CASSVEGRGLGGDGYTF	TGTGCCAGCAGCGTAGAAGGCAGGGGGCTGGGCGGGGATGGCTACACCTTC
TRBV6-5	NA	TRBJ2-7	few	CASSYDLTGQRYEQYF	TGTGCCAGCAGTTACGATTTAACAGGGCAAAGGTACGAGCAGTACTTC
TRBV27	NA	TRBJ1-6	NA	CASSTLQGSSYNSPLHF	TGTGCCAGCAGTACCCTTCAGGGTAGCTCCTATAATTCACCCCTCCACTTT
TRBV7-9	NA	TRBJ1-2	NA	CASSSDRKSYGYTF	TGTGCCAGCAGCTCTGACAGGAAATCCTATGGCTACACCTTC
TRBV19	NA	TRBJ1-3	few	CASSDGASGNTIYF	TGTGCCAGTAGTGATGGAGCCTCTGGAAACACCATATATTTT
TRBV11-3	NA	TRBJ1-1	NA	CASSLQGGTEAFF	TGTGCCAGCAGCCTTCAGGGTGGCACTGAAGCTTTCTTT
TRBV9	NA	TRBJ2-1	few	CASSTRPRGSYNEQFF	TGTGCCAGCAGCACCCGTCCTCGGGGGTCGTACAATGAGCAGTTCTTC
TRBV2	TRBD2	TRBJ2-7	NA	CASRLTSGGSLYEQYF	TGTGCCAGCAGGCTCACTAGCGGGGGCTCCCTCTACGAGCAGTACTTC
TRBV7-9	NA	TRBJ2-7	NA	CASSKFTGQSTYEQYF	TGTGCCAGCAGTAAATTTACTGGACAGTCAACCTACGAGCAGTACTTC
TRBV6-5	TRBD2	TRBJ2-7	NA	CASSYAGTSGGARQYF	TGTGCCAGCAGTTACGCCGGGACTAGCGGGGGGGCCAGGCAGTACTTC
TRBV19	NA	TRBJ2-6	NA	CASTELISGANVLTF	TGTGCCAGTACGGAGTTGATCTCTGGGGCCAACGTCCTGACTTTC
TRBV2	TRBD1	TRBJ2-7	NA	CASSGGGQGAREQYF	TGTGCCAGCAGTGGAGGCGGACAGGGGGCGCGGGAGCAGTACTTC
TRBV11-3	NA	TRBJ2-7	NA	CASSLRGGGSYEQYF	TGTGCCAGCAGCTTGAGGGGGGGCGGCTCCTACGAGCAGTACTTC
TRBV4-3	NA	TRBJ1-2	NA	CASSQGTPANYGYTF	TGCGCCAGCAGTCAGGGGACACCAGCTAACTATGGCTACACCTTC